A single sample is the source of the 20 T cell receptor beta chains below, sequenced in a study of cytomegalovirus exposure and HLA in healthy donors. PCR used 60 Vbeta primers and 13 Jbeta primers. Assay used: immunoSEQ multiplex PCR; TCRdb lists only in-frame clones, some missing. The sample holds about 40,000 clones, almost 70% seen once. The specimen was PBMCs. The origin of the receptors is a middle-aged man in good health and CMV-seronegative.

The rearrangement uses TRBV15 and TRBJ1-1; D not certain. CDR3 length: 15 residues. Germline CDR1 LNHNV, CDR2 YYDKDF (reference sequence). The V end was cut by 5 bases, the J end by 2 bases, with 15 bases between. CDR3 coding DNA: TGTGCCACCAGCGACCTCTCCGCGGGTAACACTGAAGCTTTCTTT. Translated: CATSDLSAGNTEAFF.

This clone came up once. This sequence joins TRBV4-2 and TRBJ2-5; D is uncertain. CDR1 LGHNA and CDR2 YNFKEQ come from the germline V gene. Trimming removed 1 base from V and 5 bases from J, with 14 bases in between. The CDR3 loop spans 15 amino acids. The CDR3 coding sequence is TGTGCCAGCAGCCAAGCCACAGAAGTTCAGGAGACCCAGTACTTC. The encoded protein is CASSQATEVQETQYF.

This clone was observed a few times. The chain joins TRBV7-9 to TRBJ2-1, with D perhaps TRBD2 (5 bases). CDR3 size: 13 residues. V lost 4 bases, J lost 13 bases, and 17 bases lay in between. Germline assignment: CDR1 SEHNR and CDR2 FQNEAQ (reference sequence). Here the CDR3 DNA reads TGTGCCAGCAGCTCCTTCCGGGATCCCGCCCAGTTCTTC. This translates into CASSSFRDPAQFF.

The chain employs TRBV9 and TRBJ1-5, with 11 bases lining up with TRBD1. CDR1 SGDLS and CDR2 YYNGEE come from the germline V gene. Unmatched junction bases numbered 5, after V lost 3 bases and J lost 3 bases. The CDR3 is made up of 16 amino acids. The CDR3 DNA follows: TGTGCCAGCAGCGCGGGACAGGGGGGTCTCAATCAGCCCCAGCATTTT. It yields the protein CASSAGQGGLNQPQHF. Drawing the rest from reference TRBV9 and TRBJ1-5, the complete variable domain is DSGVTQTPKHLITATGQRVTLRCSPRSGDLSVYWYQQSLDQGLQFLIQYYNGEERAKGNILERFSAQQFPDLHSELNLSSLELGDSALYFCASSAGQGGLNQPQHFGDGTRLSIL.

In its sample, this clone was seen a few times. The chain has TRBV28 and TRBJ2-1, with no clear D. V was trimmed by 6 bases and J by 1 base, leaving 10 bases between them. In germline, CDR1 is MDHEN, CDR2 SYDVKM. The CDR3 extends over 14 amino acids. The CDR3: CASRPPGSYNEQFF. The CDR3, as DNA: TGTGCCAGCAGGCCCCCCGGGTCCTACAATGAGCAGTTCTTC.

The chain uses TRBV5-8 and TRBJ1-6, with TRBD1 matching 7 bases. The CDR3 length is 13 residues. V was pared by 2 bases and J by 7 bases, with 0 bases of the junction left unmatched. Germline CDR1 reads SGHTS; CDR2 reads YDEGEE. CDR3 loop: CASSLQGNSPLHF. The CDR3 DNA sequence: TGTGCCAGCAGCTTACAGGGGAATTCACCCCTCCACTTT. The whole variable domain, filled in from reference TRBV5-8 and TRBJ1-6, reads EAGVTQSPTHLIKTRGQQATLRCSPISGHTSVYWYQQALGLGLQFLLWYDEGEERNRGNFPPRFSGRQFPNYSSELNVNALELEDSALYLCASSLQGNSPLHFGNGTRLTVT.

V usage is TRBV6-5 and J usage is TRBJ1-1; no definite D call. Germline CDR1 reads MNHEY; CDR2 reads SVGAGI. The CDR3 is 11 amino acids. Trimming stripped 6 bases from V and 4 bases from J, with 6 bases between. The DNA of the CDR3 is TGTGCCAGCAGGGCGGGCACTGAAGCTTTCTTT. Its protein product is CASRAGTEAFF.

CDR3 in amino acids: CASSGSGDRGPWYTEAFF. The CDR3 region has the DNA TGCGCCAGCAGCGGAAGTGGGGACAGGGGGCCTTGGTACACTGAAGCTTTCTTT. This sequence joins TRBV5-1 and TRBJ1-1; the match to TRBD1 covers 12 bases. The germline V gene has CDR1 SGHRS and CDR2 YFSETQ. The CDR3 is made up of 18 amino acids. V dropped 4 bases and J dropped 3; count of bases not matched to a gene: 13.

The gene calls are TRBV23-1 and TRBJ1-5; D gene uncertain. TRBV23-1 is an ORF for which the function is uncertain. The CDR3 loop spans 16 amino acids. Trimming took off 4 bases at V and 5 bases at J, with 18 bases between the two ends. DNA of the CDR3: TGCGCCAGCAGTCGAGGATTCTCCCACCCCGATCAGCCCCAGCATTTT. Protein sequence: CASSRGFSHPDQPQHF.

This clone was counted once. J is TRBJ2-2 and V is TRBV7-2; maybe TRBD1 (6 bases). Germline V gene data show CDR1 as SGHTA and CDR2 as FQGNSA. The CDR3 runs to 14 residues. V was cut by 5 bases and J by 4 bases, with 11 bases left in between. The CDR3 DNA sequence: TGTGCCAGCAGCCAGGACAGAGCCACCGGGGAGCTGTTTTTT. Translation gives CASSQDRATGELFF.

The rearrangement links TRBV6-5 to TRBJ1-1, with D possibly being TRBD1 (6 bases). Germline CDR1 reads MNHEY; CDR2 reads SVGAGI. This CDR3 has 15 residues. V lost 6 bases and J 3 bases, leaving 17 bases between the germline ends. CDR3 DNA sequence: TGTGCCAGCAGGGGATCAGGGGCGGGGGACACTGAAGCTTTCTTT. As protein: CASRGSGAGDTEAFF.

In this sample, this clone turned up a few times. This chain links TRBV5-1 with TRBJ2-1; D perhaps matches TRBD1 (5 bases). The CDR3 is made up of 14 amino acids. Germline V gene data show CDR1 as SGHRS and CDR2 as YFSETQ. Trimming left V 1 base short and J 7 bases short, with 12 bases between. The CDR3 coding sequence is TGCGCCAGCAGCTTGCGTCGCAGGGAAAATGAGCAGTTCTTC. Amino acids: CASSLRRRENEQFF. Full variable domain (outside the CDR3, taken from reference TRBV5-1 and TRBJ2-1): KAGVTQTPRYLIKTRGQQVTLSCSPISGHRSVSWYQQTPGQGLQFLFEYFSETQRNKGNFPGRFSGRQFSNSRSEMNVSTLELGDSALYLCASSLRRRENEQFFGPGTRLTVL.

Here the CDR3 reads CASSPRQGVNTGELFF. The CDR3 nucleotides read TGTGCCAGCAGCCCCCGACAGGGGGTGAACACCGGGGAGCTGTTTTTT. The chain carries TRBV5-8 and TRBJ2-2; 9 bases are a match to TRBD1. Germline V CDR1 and CDR2: SGHTS, YDEGEE. The CDR3 runs 16 residues. With 4 bases clipped from V and 1 base from J, the junction kept 5 bases outside the gene matches.

The CDR3 loop is CASSPPTGSEQYF. The CDR3, as DNA: TGTGCCAGCAGCCCACCGACAGGGTCCGAGCAGTACTTC. The chain joins TRBV5-6 to TRBJ2-7; 7 positions match TRBD1. The CDR3 consists of 13 residues. The ends lost 4 bases at V and 6 bases at J; junction bases unmatched: 7. Germline V CDR1 and CDR2: SGHDT, YYEEEE.

This clone turned up a few times. V is TRBV2 and J is TRBJ2-7; TRBD1 matches at 9 bases. Germline V CDR1 and CDR2: SNHLY, FYNNEI. J gave up 3 bases and V 7 bases, and 1 base lay outside the gene matches. The CDR3 sequence is 12 residues long. The DNA for the CDR3 is TGTGCCAGCACGGGACAGGGCTACGAGCAGTACTTC. It is translated as CASTGQGYEQYF.

V gene TRBV28 combines with J gene TRBJ2-2; D possibly corresponds to TRBD2 (5 bases). V was shortened by 7 bases and J by 2 bases, with 8 bases between the two germline ends. The CDR3 length is 13 residues. Germline assignment: CDR1 MDHEN and CDR2 SYDVKM. The CDR3 DNA is TGTGCCAGCACCAGGACTAACACCGGGGAGCTGTTTTTT. The encoded protein is CASTRTNTGELFF.

V usage is TRBV29-1 and J usage is TRBJ1-2, with D perhaps matching TRBD1 (5 bases). The germline CDR1 and CDR2 sequences are SQVTM and ANQGSEA. This CDR3 has 11 amino acids. Deletions cut 7 bases from V and 6 bases from J, with 12 bases between. In nucleotides, the CDR3 is TGCAGCGGGGGCGGGGGAGATGGCTACACCTTC. It specifies CSGGGGDGYTF.

The chain has TRBV5-1 and TRBJ2-5; TRBD2 agrees at 11 bases. Per the germline V gene, CDR1 is SGHRS and CDR2 is YFSETQ. The V and J ends lost 5 bases and 4 bases, in that order; junction bases with no gene match: 4. CDR3 length: 14 amino acids. The CDR3 is CASRPGLAGETQYF. The CDR3 DNA reads as TGCGCCAGCAGACCTGGACTAGCGGGAGAGACCCAGTACTTC. The whole variable domain, filled in from reference TRBV5-1 and TRBJ2-5, reads KAGVTQTPRYLIKTRGQQVTLSCSPISGHRSVSWYQQTPGQGLQFLFEYFSETQRNKGNFPGRFSGRQFSNSRSEMNVSTLELGDSALYLCASRPGLAGETQYFGPGTRLLVL.

This chain joins TRBV4-2 and TRBJ1-4; the match to TRBD1 covers 8 bases. This CDR3 has 16 residues. CDR1 is LGHNA and CDR2 is YNFKEQ in the germline V gene. Germline trimming cut 3 bases from V and 2 bases from J; bases unmatched to any gene: 5. DNA for the CDR3: TGTGCCAGCAGCCACGGACAGGGACGGACTAATGAAAAACTGTTTTTT. This gives the protein CASSHGQGRTNEKLFF.

This rearrangement joins TRBV6-1 to TRBJ1-6; 9 nucleotides align to TRBD1. This CDR3 contains 15 residues. Germline assignment: CDR1 MNHNS and CDR2 SASEGT. V shed 2 bases and J 10 bases; nucleotides not matched to a gene: 6. CDR3 amino acids: CASSEWGQGSSPLHF. CDR3 nucleotide sequence: TGTGCCAGCAGTGAATGGGGACAGGGAAGCTCACCCCTCCACTTT.